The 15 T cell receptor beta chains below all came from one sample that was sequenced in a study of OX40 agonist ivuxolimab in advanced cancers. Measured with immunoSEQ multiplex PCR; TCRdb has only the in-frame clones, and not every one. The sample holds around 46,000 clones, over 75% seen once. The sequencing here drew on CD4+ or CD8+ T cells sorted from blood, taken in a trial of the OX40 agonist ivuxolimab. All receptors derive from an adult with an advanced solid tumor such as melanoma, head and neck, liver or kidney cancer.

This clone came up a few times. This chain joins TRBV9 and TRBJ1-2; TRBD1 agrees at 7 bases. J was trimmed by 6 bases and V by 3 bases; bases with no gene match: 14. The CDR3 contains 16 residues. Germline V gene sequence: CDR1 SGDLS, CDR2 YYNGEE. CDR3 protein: CASSAGTVSGVDGYTF. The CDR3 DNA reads TGTGCCAGCAGCGCGGGGACAGTAAGTGGAGTGGATGGCTACACCTTC.

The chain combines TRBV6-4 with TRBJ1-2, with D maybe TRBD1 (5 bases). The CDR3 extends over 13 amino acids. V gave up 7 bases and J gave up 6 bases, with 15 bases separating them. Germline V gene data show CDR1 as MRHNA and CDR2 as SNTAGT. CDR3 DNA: TGTGCCAGCACGTCCGCAGGGCCCAATGGCTACACCTTC. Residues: CASTSAGPNGYTF.

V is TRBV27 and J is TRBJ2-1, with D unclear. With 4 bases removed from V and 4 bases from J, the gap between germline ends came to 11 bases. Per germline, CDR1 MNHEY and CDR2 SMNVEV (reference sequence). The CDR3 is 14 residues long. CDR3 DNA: TGTGCCAGCAGTTATCTGGCCCTATACAATGAGCAGTTCTTC. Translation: CASSYLALYNEQFF.

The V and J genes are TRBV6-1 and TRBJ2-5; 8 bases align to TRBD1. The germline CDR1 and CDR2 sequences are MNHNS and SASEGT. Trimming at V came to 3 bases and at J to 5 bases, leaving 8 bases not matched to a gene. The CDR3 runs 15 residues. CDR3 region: CASSEQGAIGETQYF. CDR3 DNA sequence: TGTGCCAGCAGTGAGCAGGGGGCGATTGGGGAGACCCAGTACTTC.

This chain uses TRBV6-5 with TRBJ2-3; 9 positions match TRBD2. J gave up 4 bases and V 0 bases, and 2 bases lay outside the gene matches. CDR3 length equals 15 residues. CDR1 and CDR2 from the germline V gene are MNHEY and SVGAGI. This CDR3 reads CASSYSSGSSDTQYF. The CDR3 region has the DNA TGTGCCAGCAGTTACTCTAGCGGGAGTTCAGATACGCAGTATTTT.

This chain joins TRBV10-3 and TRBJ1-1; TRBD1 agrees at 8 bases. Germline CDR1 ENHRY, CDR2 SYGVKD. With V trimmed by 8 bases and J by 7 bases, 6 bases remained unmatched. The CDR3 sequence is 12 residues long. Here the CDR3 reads CAISGQDLEAFF. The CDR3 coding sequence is TGTGCCATCTCGGGACAGGACCTTGAAGCTTTCTTT.

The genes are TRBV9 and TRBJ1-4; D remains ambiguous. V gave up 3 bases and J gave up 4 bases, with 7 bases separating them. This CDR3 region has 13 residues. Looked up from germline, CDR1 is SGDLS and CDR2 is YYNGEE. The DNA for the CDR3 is TGTGCCAGCAGCGAAGGAAATAATGAAAAACTGTTTTTT. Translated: CASSEGNNEKLFF.

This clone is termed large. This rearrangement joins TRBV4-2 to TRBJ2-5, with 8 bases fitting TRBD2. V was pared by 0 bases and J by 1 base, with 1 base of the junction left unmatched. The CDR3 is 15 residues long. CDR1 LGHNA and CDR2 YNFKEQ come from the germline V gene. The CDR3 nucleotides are TGTGCCAGCAGCCAAGATCGGGGGGGCCAAGAGACCCAGTACTTC. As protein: CASSQDRGGQETQYF.

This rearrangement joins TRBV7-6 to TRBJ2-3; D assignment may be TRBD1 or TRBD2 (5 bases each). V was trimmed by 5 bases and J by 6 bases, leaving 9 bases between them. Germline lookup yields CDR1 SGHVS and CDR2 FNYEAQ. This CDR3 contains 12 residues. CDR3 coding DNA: TGTGCCAGCAGCCTAGAGGGGGATACGCAGTATTTT. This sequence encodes CASSLEGDTQYF.

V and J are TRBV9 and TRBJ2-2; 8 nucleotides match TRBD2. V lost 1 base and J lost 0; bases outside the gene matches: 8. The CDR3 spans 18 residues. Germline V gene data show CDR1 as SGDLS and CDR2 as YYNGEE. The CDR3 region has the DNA TGTGCCAGCAGCGTATTGGCTAGCGGGCCCCCGAACACCGGGGAGCTGTTTTTT. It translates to CASSVLASGPPNTGELFF.

The CDR3 sequence is CSVPPKGNTEAFF. CDR3 DNA: TGCAGCGTTCCCCCCAAAGGGAACACTGAAGCTTTCTTT. The genes are TRBV29-1 and TRBJ1-1, with D unresolved. This CDR3 comprises 13 residues. The germline V gene has CDR1 SQVTM and CDR2 ANQGSEA. Trimming removed 5 bases at V and 1 base at J, with 11 bases between.

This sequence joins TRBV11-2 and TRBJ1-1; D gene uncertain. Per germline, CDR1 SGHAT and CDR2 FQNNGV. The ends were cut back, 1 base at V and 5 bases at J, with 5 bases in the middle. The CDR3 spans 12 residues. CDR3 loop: CASSLVSTEAFF. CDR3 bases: TGTGCCAGCAGCTTAGTAAGTACTGAAGCTTTCTTT.

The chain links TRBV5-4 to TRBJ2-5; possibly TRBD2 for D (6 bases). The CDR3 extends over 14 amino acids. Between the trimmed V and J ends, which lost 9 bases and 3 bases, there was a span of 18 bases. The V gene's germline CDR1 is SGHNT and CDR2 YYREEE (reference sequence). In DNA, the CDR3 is TGTGCCACCCTAGTATTGGGACTGGAAGAGACCCAGTACTTC. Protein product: CATLVLGLEETQYF.

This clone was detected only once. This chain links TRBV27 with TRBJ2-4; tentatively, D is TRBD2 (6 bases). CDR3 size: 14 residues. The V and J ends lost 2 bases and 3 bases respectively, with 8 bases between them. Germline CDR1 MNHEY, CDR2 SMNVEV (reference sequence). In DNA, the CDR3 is TGTGCCAGCAGTTTAGGGGGGAACAAAAACATTCAGTACTTC. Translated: CASSLGGNKNIQYF.

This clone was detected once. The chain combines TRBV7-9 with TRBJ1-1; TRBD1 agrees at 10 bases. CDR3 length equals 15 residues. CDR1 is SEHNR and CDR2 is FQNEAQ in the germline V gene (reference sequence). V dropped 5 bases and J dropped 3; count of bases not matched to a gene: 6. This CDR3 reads CASSPGQGMDTEAFF. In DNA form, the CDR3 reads TGTGCCAGCAGCCCGGGACAGGGGATGGACACTGAAGCTTTCTTT.